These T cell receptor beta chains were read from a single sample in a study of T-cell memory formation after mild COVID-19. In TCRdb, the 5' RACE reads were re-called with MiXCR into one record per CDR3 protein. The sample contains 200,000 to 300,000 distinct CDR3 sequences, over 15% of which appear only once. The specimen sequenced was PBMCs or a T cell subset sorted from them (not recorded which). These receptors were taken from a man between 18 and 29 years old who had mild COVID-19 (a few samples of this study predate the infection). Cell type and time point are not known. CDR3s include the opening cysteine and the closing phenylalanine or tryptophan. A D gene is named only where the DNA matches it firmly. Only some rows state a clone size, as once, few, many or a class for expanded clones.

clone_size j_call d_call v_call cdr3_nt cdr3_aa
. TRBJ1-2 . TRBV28 TGTGCCAGCAGTTTATACACCTATGGCTACACCTTC CASSLYTYGYTF
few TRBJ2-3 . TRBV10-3 TGTGCCATCAATCCCGAATCGGGACACACCACAGATACGCAGTATTTT CAINPESGHTTDTQYF
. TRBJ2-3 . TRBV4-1 TGCGCCAGCAGCCGAGTGAGCGGGAGCACAGATACGCAGTATTTT CASSRVSGSTDTQYF
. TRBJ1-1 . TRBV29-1 TGCAGCGTTACGAAGGGTGGGGTAACTGAAGCTTTCTTT CSVTKGGVTEAFF
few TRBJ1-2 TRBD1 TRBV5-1 TGCGCCAGCAGCCCGCAGGGGGGTAGCTATGGCTACACCTTC CASSPQGGSYGYTF
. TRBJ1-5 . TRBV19 TGTGCCAGTAGCCTACGGGGCCTCAATCAGCCCCAGCATTTT CASSLRGLNQPQHF
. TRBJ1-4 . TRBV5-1 TGCGCCAGCAGCTCGGCCAATCAGGGAAGACTGTTTTTT CASSSANQGRLFF
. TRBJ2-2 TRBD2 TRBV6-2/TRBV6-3 TGTGCCAGCAGTTATTCGTCGAGCGGGGTAGAGAACACCGGGGAGCTGTTTTTT CASSYSSSGVENTGELFF
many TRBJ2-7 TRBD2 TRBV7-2 TGTGCCAGCAGCTTAACGCCTGGACTAGCGGGCGTCCCAGGGCAGCAGTACTTC CASSLTPGLAGVPGQQYF
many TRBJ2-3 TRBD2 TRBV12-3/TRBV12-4 TGTGCCAGCAGTTTTGCGGCGGGGGTTGGCACAGATACGCAGTATTTT CASSFAAGVGTDTQYF
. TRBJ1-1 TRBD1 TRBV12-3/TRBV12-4 TGTGCCAGCAGTTCGCCGGGACAGGGTAATGAAGCTTTCTTT CASSSPGQGNEAFF
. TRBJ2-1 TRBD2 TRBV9 TGTGCCAGCAGCGTTAGCGGGGGGGTCTACAATGAGCAGTTCTTC CASSVSGGVYNEQFF
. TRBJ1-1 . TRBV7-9 TGTGCCAGCAGCTTAGTGGGAGGCTTAGGAGGCACTGAAGCTTTCTTT CASSLVGGLGGTEAFF
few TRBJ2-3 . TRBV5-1 TGCGCCAGCAGCTTGGGACCAGTTAGCACAGATACGCAGTATTTT CASSLGPVSTDTQYF
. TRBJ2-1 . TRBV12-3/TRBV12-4 TGTGCCAGCAGAACCGGGACGTTCAATGAGCAGTTCTTC CASRTGTFNEQFF
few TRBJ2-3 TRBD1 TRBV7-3 TGTGCCAGCAGCGTCAGGGGGCGGGTAGATACGCAGTATTTT CASSVRGRVDTQYF
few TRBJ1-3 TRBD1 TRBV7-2 TGTGCCAGCAGCTTAGCCCCTCAGGGGGCTGGAAACACCATATATTTT CASSLAPQGAGNTIYF
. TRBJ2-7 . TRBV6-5 TGTGCCAGCAGCCATCGGAAACGGGACGAGCAGTACTTC CASSHRKRDEQYF
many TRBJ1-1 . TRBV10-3 TGTGCCGTATCCAGGGATATGAACACTGAAGCTTTCTTT CAVSRDMNTEAFF
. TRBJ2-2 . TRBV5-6 TGTGCCAGCAGACGGACAGCGAACACCGGGGAGCTGTTTTTT CASRRTANTGELFF
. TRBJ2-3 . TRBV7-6 TGTGCCAGCAGCGTGGGCCTCGGGGTGACCACAGATACGCAGTATTTT CASSVGLGVTTDTQYF
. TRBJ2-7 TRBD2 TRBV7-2 TGTGCCAGCAGCTTTTGGACCCCTAGCGGGCGATCTTACGAGCAGTACTTC CASSFWTPSGRSYEQYF
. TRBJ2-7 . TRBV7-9 TGTGCCAGCAGCCGTGACGGGCACTACGAGCAGTACTTC CASSRDGHYEQYF
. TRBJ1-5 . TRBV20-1 TGCAGTGCTAGAGATTCAACAAATCCTGGACGGAGCAATCAGCCCCAGCATTTT CSARDSTNPGRSNQPQHF
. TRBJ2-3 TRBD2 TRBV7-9 TGTGCCAGCAGCTTAGACCTAGCGGGGGTTGGGTCAGATACGCAGTATTTT CASSLDLAGVGSDTQYF
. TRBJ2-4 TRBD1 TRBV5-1 TGCGCCAGCAGCGTTGGACAGGGAGACATTCAGTACTTC CASSVGQGDIQYF
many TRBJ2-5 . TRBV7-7 TGTGCTAGCAGCTCGGGATCCGGGGGCGAGACCCAGTACTTC CASSSGSGGETQYF
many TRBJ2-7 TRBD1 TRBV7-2 TGTGCCAGCAGCTTAGATAGGGGACAGGGGAAAACTAACTTC CASSLDRGQGKTNF
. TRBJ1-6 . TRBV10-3 TGTGCCATCACCGTTAATGGGACTCCAAATTCACCCCTCCACTTT CAITVNGTPNSPLHF
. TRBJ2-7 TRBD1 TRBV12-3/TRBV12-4 TGTGCCAGCAGTTTTCGGACAGGGGGGCACTACGAGCAGTACTTC CASSFRTGGHYEQYF
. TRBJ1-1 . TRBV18 TGTGCCAGCTCACGTGGGGGTGAAGCTTTCTTT CASSRGGEAFF
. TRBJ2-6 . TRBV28 TGTGCCAGCAGTTTACCGGGAGGGGCCAACGTCCTGACTTTC CASSLPGGANVLTF
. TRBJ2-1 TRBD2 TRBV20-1 TGCAGTGCTAGACAATGGGGACGGGGGGGCTTTGAGCAGTTCTTC CSARQWGRGGFEQFF
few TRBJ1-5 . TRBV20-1 TGCAGTGTAGGGGAAATGAGTCAGCCCCAGCATTTT CSVGEMSQPQHF
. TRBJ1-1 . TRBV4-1 TGCGCCAGCAGCCAAGGCGAAGTCCCTACTGAAGCTTTCTTT CASSQGEVPTEAFF
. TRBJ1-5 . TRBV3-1 TGTGCCAGCAGCCAAAGCAATCAGCCCCAGCATTTT CASSQSNQPQHF
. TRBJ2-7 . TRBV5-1 TGCGCCAGCAGCTTGGAAGGCCGAGGGTTCTACGAGCAGTACTTC CASSLEGRGFYEQYF
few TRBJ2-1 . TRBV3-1 TGTGCCAGCAGCCTCACAAATGCGAATGAGCAGTTCTTC CASSLTNANEQFF
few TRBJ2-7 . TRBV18 TGTGCCAGCTCACCGTCCCAGCACTCCTACGAGCAGTACTTC CASSPSQHSYEQYF
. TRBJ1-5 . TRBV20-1 TGCAGTGCCTCAACCACCTTTTTAGGGGATCAGCCCCAGCATTTT CSASTTFLGDQPQHF
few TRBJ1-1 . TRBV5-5 TGTGCCAGCAGCTCCTATCCGGAGAACACTGAAGCTTTCTTT CASSSYPENTEAFF
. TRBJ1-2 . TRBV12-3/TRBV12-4 TGTGCCAGCAGCCTAAACCCCGCCGGGGGCTATGGCTACACCTTC CASSLNPAGGYGYTF
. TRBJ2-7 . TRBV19 TGTGCCAGTAGTAGGGCCGGAGACAAACCTTACGAGCAGTACTTC CASSRAGDKPYEQYF
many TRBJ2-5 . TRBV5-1 TGCGCCAGCAGCTTGAGGGGAGAGACCCAGTACTTC CASSLRGETQYF
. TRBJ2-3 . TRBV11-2 TGTGCCAGCAGCTTATGGGTTGAAGATACGCAGTATTTT CASSLWVEDTQYF
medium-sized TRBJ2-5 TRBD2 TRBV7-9 TGTGCCAGCAGCCCTCGGGAGGGAGAGACCCAGTACTTC CASSPREGETQYF
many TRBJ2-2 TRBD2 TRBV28 TGTGCCAGCAGAGCGGGGGGATTGGGTACCGGGGAGCTGTTTTTT CASRAGGLGTGELFF
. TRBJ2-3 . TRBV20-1 TGCAGTGCGCTGAACAGAGGCGCGACAGATACGCAGTATTTT CSALNRGATDTQYF
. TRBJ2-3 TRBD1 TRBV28 TGTGCCAGCAGTTTCTCCGACAGGGGTGATACGCAGTATTTT CASSFSDRGDTQYF
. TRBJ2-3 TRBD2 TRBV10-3 TGTGCCTTCAGCCCCGGGACTAGCCCCGATACGCAGTATTTT CAFSPGTSPDTQYF
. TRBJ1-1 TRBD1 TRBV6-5 TGTGCCAGCAGTTCCTCGACAGGGCAAACTGAAGCTTTCTTT CASSSSTGQTEAFF
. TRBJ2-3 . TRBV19 TGTGCCAGTAGTATACAGGGAGCCCGCACAGATACGCAGTATTTT CASSIQGARTDTQYF
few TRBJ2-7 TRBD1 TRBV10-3 TGTGCCATTGGGACAGGAAAATACTCCTACGAGCAGTACTTC CAIGTGKYSYEQYF
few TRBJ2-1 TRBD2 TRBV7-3 TGTGCCAGCAGTCTAAATCCAGGGACTAGAGCCTACAATGAGCAGTTCTTC CASSLNPGTRAYNEQFF
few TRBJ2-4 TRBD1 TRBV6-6 TGTGCCAGCAGCGGGACAGGGGAGGACATTCAGTACTTC CASSGTGEDIQYF
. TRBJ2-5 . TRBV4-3 TGCGCCAGCAGCCAAGGTCAGGGTTTCCCCCAAGAGACCCAGTACTTC CASSQGQGFPQETQYF
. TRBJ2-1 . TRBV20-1 TGCAGTGCTAGAGTTCGCGGAAACTACAATGAGCAGTTCTTC CSARVRGNYNEQFF